The 9 T cell receptor beta chains in this list originate from one sample, sequenced in a study of T cells in Graves' hyperthyroidism and ophthalmopathy (dated by TCRdb to about 2019). Libraries were made using multiplex PCR. This sample was sequenced with an Illumina HiSeq 2000. Amplification of TCR beta CDR3 regions was carried out from RNA transcripts. The first round of RT-PCR for the TCR CDR3 was performed with the HTBI primer set and the Qiagen OneStep RT-PCR kit. TCRdb took the public reads, trimmed them with fastp at Q25, ran MiXCR for clone calling and kept in-frame beta chains. Records with the same CDR3 protein are collapsed into one entry carrying the most frequent genes and DNA. This sample holds approximately 350,000 distinct CDR3 sequences; over 12% were observed only once. The ten largest clones capture under 25% of the sample. Specimen: blood. These receptors all stem from a woman aged 55-70 years with Graves' ophthalmopathy.

This clonotype was counted ten times or more. The chain employs TRBV20-1 and TRBJ2-5; TRBD2 matches at 11 bases. J was trimmed by 1 base and V by 4 bases; bases with no gene match: 5. CDR3 size: 15 residues. Looked up from germline, CDR1 is DFQATT and CDR2 is SNEGSKA (reference sequence). CDR3 nucleotides: TGCAGTGCTACATCCGGGACTAGCGGCCAAGAGACCCAGTACTTC. It codes for CSATSGTSGQETQYF.

This clonotype was counted ten times or more. The chain joins TRBV6-6 to TRBJ1-5; D may be TRBD1 (5 bases). V shed 0 bases and J shed 2 bases, with 17 bases lying between them. In germline, CDR1 is MNHNY, CDR2 SVGAGI (reference sequence). The CDR3 is 18 residues long. In nucleotides, the CDR3 is TGTGCCAGCAGTTACTCCGGGACGAACCGAGTCGGCAATCAGCCCCAGCATTTT. This sequence encodes CASSYSGTNRVGNQPQHF.

This clonotype was seen repeatedly, ten times or more. J is TRBJ2-2 and V is TRBV29-1, with no clear D. The CDR3 sequence is 14 residues long. Germline V gene lookup returns CDR1 SQVTM and CDR2 ANQGSEA. V was clipped by 4 bases and J by 0 bases, with 9 bases between them. CDR3 in amino acids: CSVVGPANTGELFF. CDR3 in DNA: TGCAGCGTTGTAGGTCCCGCGAACACCGGGGAGCTGTTTTTT.

This clonotype showed up many times. The gene calls are TRBV5-1 and TRBJ2-2, with unresolved D. This CDR3 is built from 18 residues. Trimming removed 0 bases at V and 0 bases at J, with 15 bases between. Germline values: CDR1 SGHRS, CDR2 YFSETQ. The CDR3 reads CASSLEPVGNANTGELFF. Written as DNA, the CDR3 is TGCGCCAGCAGCTTGGAACCCGTTGGCAACGCGAACACCGGGGAGCTGTTTTTT.

The gene calls are TRBV5-4 and TRBJ2-2; D is uncertain. The CDR3 sequence is 16 residues long. V lost 1 base to trimming and J lost 4 bases, with 14 bases between them. Germline V gives CDR1 SGHNT, CDR2 YYREEE (reference sequence). In nucleotides, the CDR3 is TGTGCCAGCAGCTTGCTGGAAAGAACGGGCACCGGGGAGCTGTTTTTT. Translated: CASSLLERTGTGELFF.

There are many counts of this clonotype. This chain joins TRBV18 and TRBJ2-1; possibly TRBD1 for D (6 bases). The CDR3 loop spans 14 amino acids. Germline CDR1 reads KGHSH; CDR2 reads LQKENI. With 4 bases removed from V and 5 bases from J, the gap between germline ends came to 12 bases. CDR3 DNA: TGTGCCAGCTCACGACAGGAGGCGAACAATGAGCAGTTCTTC. It translates to CASSRQEANNEQFF.

This clonotype was recorded many times. V is TRBV20-1 and J is TRBJ2-6, with D tentatively TRBD2 (7 bases). V shed 3 bases and J shed 0 bases, with 9 bases lying between them. The germline V gene encodes CDR1 DFQATT and CDR2 SNEGSKA (reference sequence). This CDR3 comprises 15 residues. In nucleotides, the CDR3 is TGCAGTGCTAGGGGGGGGCGCTCTGGGGCCAACGTCCTGACTTTC. Amino acid sequence: CSARGGRSGANVLTF.

This clonotype was detected ten times or more. The gene calls are TRBV28 and TRBJ1-1, with D unresolved. V lost 3 bases to trimming and J lost 3 bases, with 20 bases between them. Germline CDR1 MDHEN, CDR2 SYDVKM. This CDR3 region has 17 residues. CDR3 in DNA: TGTGCCAGCAGTTTCCCATGGAACGACGCTCGCGACACTGAAGCTTTCTTT. Amino acid sequence: CASSFPWNDARDTEAFF.

This clonotype was seen ten or more times. The genes are TRBV19 and TRBJ2-3, with a tentative D call TRBD1 (5 bases). The V end lost 4 bases, the J end lost 2 bases, and 10 bases lay between the germline ends. CDR3 length: 14 amino acids. Germline-derived CDR1 and CDR2 are LNHDA and SQIVND (reference sequence). As DNA, the CDR3 is TGTGCCAGTAGTAGGGGCGGTTCCACAGATACGCAGTATTTT. Translation gives CASSRGGSTDTQYF.